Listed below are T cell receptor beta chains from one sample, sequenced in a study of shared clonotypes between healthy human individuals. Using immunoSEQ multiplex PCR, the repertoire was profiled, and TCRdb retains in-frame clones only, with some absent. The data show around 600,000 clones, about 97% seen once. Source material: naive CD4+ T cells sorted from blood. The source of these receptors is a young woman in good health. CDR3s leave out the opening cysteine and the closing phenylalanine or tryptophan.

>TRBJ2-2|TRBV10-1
ASSEAVAGELF
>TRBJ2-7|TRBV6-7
ASSSGTSGSYEQY
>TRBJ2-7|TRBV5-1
ASSLKTGDSEQY
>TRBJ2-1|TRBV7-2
ASSPRQWEQF
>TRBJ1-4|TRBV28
ASTARQGGEKLF
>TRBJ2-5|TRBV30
AWASGLAGGETQY
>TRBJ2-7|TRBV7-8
ASSLVNYEQY
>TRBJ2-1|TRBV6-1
ASSGGQGSYNEQF
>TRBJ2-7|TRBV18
ASSPGLAGGYEQY
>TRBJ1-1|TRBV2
ASSGQGATTEAF
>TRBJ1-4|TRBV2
ASRSDRTTNEKLF
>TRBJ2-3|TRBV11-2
ASSLSSTADTQY
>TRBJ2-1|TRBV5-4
ASSMDRLYSYNEQF
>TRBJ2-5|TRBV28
ASSPRLGAYEETQY
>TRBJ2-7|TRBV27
ASWSLSYEQY
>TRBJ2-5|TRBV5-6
ASSLGQGGQETQY
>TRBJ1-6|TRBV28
ASSSPGQGTGSPLH
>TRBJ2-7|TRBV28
ATGGLAGESYEQY
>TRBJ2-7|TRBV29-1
SDVHREGEQY
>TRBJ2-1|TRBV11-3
ASSLGGLRTYNEQF
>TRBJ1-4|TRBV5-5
ASSKGHATNEKLF
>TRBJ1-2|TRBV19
ASSMRGADGYT
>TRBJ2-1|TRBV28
ASSHRDFDLNEQF
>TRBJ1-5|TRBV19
ASSRELNQPQH
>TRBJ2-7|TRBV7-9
ASSMETGIYEQY
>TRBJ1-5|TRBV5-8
ASSLAAIGIHQPQH
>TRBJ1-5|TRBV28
ASSLFGNQPQH
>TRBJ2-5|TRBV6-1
ASKGLAGQETQY
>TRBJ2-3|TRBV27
ASNRANTDTQY
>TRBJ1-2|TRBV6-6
ASSYGGATNYGYT
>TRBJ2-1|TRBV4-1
ASRNARGGRESNEQF
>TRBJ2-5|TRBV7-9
ASSLSWGYQETQY
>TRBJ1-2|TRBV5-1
ASSSTLERNYGYT
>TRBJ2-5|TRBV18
ASSVPGGYQETQY
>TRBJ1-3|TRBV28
ASSSQGHLSGNTIY
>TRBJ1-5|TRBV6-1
ASTPTGDQPQH
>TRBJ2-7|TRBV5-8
ASSLLGNEQY
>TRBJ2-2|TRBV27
ASKPSGPTSGELF
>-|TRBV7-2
ASSSPGRGFNEQY
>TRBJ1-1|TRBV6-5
ASSYSRTTNTEAF
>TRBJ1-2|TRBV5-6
ASSLYDYGYT
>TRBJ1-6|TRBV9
ASSVEEGVGSPLH
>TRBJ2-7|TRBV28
ASSLGGYEQY
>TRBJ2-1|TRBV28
ASSLGRREF
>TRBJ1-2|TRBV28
ASSLEPTPGYGYT
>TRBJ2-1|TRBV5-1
ASSLGGGASYNEQF
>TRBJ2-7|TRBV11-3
ASSPGTGSYEQY
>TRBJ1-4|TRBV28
ASSFQGARIEKLF
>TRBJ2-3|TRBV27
ASSLGDTDTQY
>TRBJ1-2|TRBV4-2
ASSQEQGVSGYT
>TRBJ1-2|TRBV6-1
ASSEAWAAGAAYGYT
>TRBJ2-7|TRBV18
ASSRLADSYEQY
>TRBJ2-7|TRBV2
ASSPGTGGSEQY
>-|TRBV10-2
ASSLSHNSYEQY
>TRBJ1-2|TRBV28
ATDPGGGYT
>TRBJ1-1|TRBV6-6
ASSYGSNTEAF
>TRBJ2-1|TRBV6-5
ASSYHDRYNEQF
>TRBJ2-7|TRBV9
ASSPGTGEYEQY
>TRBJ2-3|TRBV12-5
ASGSGQSSTDTQY
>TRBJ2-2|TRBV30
AWSVGVGGNTGELF